A selection of T cell receptor beta chains follows, all from one sample in a study of T cell responses to AZD1222 COVID-19 vaccine. Produced via immunoSEQ multiplex PCR; TCRdb's table is partial and in-frame only. The sample has some 100,000 clones; 85% to 90% are singletons. This material consisted of peripheral blood, taken on day 0 of AZD1222 vaccination. The receptors here all came from an adult in good health. CDR3s include the opening cysteine and the closing phenylalanine or tryptophan. The D gene is left open where the match is weak. Part of the rows lack a size; the others show once, few, many or a class for expanded clones.

V gene: TRBV5-5; J gene: TRBJ1-2; D gene: TRBD1; clone size: .; CDR3 DNA: TGTGCCAGCTTGAACCGGGACAGGGGGCTCTATGGCTACACCTTC; CDR3 protein: CASLNRDRGLYGYTF
V gene: TRBV7-2; J gene: TRBJ1-5; D gene: .; clone size: .; CDR3 DNA: TGTGCCAGCAGCTTAGGGCGCGGGCTGTATAGCAATCAGCCCCAGCATTTT; CDR3 protein: CASSLGRGLYSNQPQHF
V gene: TRBV7-2; J gene: TRBJ1-2; D gene: .; clone size: once; CDR3 DNA: TGTGCCAGCAGCTTCTCCCGAGGAGGGGTCTATGGCTACACCTTC; CDR3 protein: CASSFSRGGVYGYTF
V gene: TRBV7-9; J gene: TRBJ1-6; D gene: .; clone size: .; CDR3 DNA: TGTGCCAGCAGCCACGGCGGAGGACCCCTCCACTTT; CDR3 protein: CASSHGGGPLHF
V gene: TRBV12-5; J gene: TRBJ2-2; D gene: .; clone size: .; CDR3 DNA: TGTGCTAGTGGTTTGGTTGGTCGTGGGGAGCTGTTTTTT; CDR3 protein: CASGLVGRGELFF
V gene: TRBV7-2; J gene: TRBJ1-2; D gene: .; clone size: .; CDR3 DNA: TGTGCCAGCACCGCCACAGGGACTAACTATGGCTACACCTTC; CDR3 protein: CASTATGTNYGYTF
V gene: TRBV18; J gene: TRBJ2-7; D gene: .; clone size: .; CDR3 DNA: TGTGCCAGCTCACCATCCCGGGATTCCTACGAGCAGTACTTC; CDR3 protein: CASSPSRDSYEQYF
V gene: TRBV9; J gene: TRBJ2-2; D gene: .; clone size: once; CDR3 DNA: TGTGCCAGCAGCGTATTCCAGAACACGAACACCGGGGAGCTGTTTTTT; CDR3 protein: CASSVFQNTNTGELFF
V gene: TRBV12-3/TRBV12-4; J gene: TRBJ2-1; D gene: .; clone size: .; CDR3 DNA: TGTGCCAGCAGTTTGTTTAGGGACACCGAGCAGTTCTTC; CDR3 protein: CASSLFRDTEQFF
V gene: TRBV4-1; J gene: TRBJ2-5; D gene: .; clone size: .; CDR3 DNA: TGCGCCAGCAGCCGGAGGACAAACCAAGAGACCCAGTACTTC; CDR3 protein: CASSRRTNQETQYF
V gene: TRBV18; J gene: TRBJ1-2; D gene: .; clone size: .; CDR3 DNA: TGTGCCAGCTCACCACGGGGGCCCCGAACGGACTATGGCTACACCTTC; CDR3 protein: CASSPRGPRTDYGYTF
V gene: TRBV7-8; J gene: TRBJ2-3; D gene: .; clone size: .; CDR3 DNA: TGTGCCAGCAGCTTGACCGTGGGATTCACAGATACGCAGTATTTT; CDR3 protein: CASSLTVGFTDTQYF
V gene: TRBV18; J gene: TRBJ2-7; D gene: TRBD1; clone size: once; CDR3 DNA: TGTGCCAGCTCGGTGGACAGGGGCTCAGGGGTCGAGCAGTACTTC; CDR3 protein: CASSVDRGSGVEQYF